Listed here are 17 T cell receptor beta chains from one sample, sequenced in a study of identical twins. TCRdb independently ran MiXCR on the 5' RACE reads; one entry per CDR3 protein. Among 150,000 or so distinct CDR3 sequences listed, around 3.5% were seen once. Sample: memory T cells sorted from blood. The receptors were gathered from a man in his late teens or twenties in good health.

J is TRBJ2-1 and V is TRBV7-2, with TRBD1 identical over 7 bases. J lost 9 bases, V lost 3 bases, and 8 bases had no gene match. CDR3 length equals 14 residues. CDR1 and CDR2 from the germline V gene are SGHTA and FQGNSA. The CDR3 sequence: CASSFLYRGSEQFF. CDR3 in DNA: TGTGCCAGCAGCTTTCTCTACAGGGGCTCTGAGCAGTTCTTC. Full variable domain (missing parts from reference TRBV7-2 and TRBJ2-1): GAGVSQSPSNKVTEKGKDVELRCDPISGHTALYWYRQSLGQGLEFLIYFQGNSAPDKSGLPSDRFSAERTGGSVSTLTIQRTQQEDSAVYLCASSFLYRGSEQFFGPGTRLTVL.

This clonotype was observed many times. The chain recombines TRBV20-1 with TRBJ2-1; 13 bases are a match to TRBD2. The junction had 13 bases not matched to a gene; V was cut back by 0 bases and J by 14 bases. Germline CDR1 DFQATT, CDR2 SNEGSKA (reference sequence). The CDR3 is 16 residues long. CDR3 sequence (DNA): TGCAGTGCTAGAGATCGTAGGACTAGCGGGAGTCTCGTCGAGTTCTTC. Translation gives CSARDRRTSGSLVEFF.

This clonotype was picked up many times. The genes are TRBV5-1 and TRBJ1-2; D possibly corresponds to TRBD1 (5 bases). The CDR3 is 15 amino acids. The V gene lost 1 base and the J gene lost 6 bases, with 16 bases spanning the gap. CDR1 and CDR2 from the germline V gene are SGHRS and YFSETQ. The CDR3: CASSLWGDSTDGYTF. DNA of the CDR3: TGCGCCAGCAGCTTGTGGGGCGATTCGACGGATGGCTACACCTTC.

This clonotype was observed at least ten times. This chain joins TRBV20-1 and TRBJ1-2; D gene unclear. Trimming removed 3 bases at V and 5 bases at J, with 10 bases between. Germline CDR1 reads DFQATT; CDR2 reads SNEGSKA (reference sequence). The CDR3 length is 12 residues. DNA of the CDR3: TGCAGTGCTAGCGGGGAACTATATGGCTACACCTTC. Its protein is CSASGELYGYTF.

This clonotype was seen more than once but under ten times. This chain joins TRBV4-1 and TRBJ2-2; 8 bases are a match to TRBD2. CDR1 MGHRA and CDR2 YSYEKL come from the germline V gene. The CDR3 sequence is 15 residues long. V was pared by 4 bases and J by 8 bases, with 9 bases of the junction left unmatched. The CDR3 sequence: CASSPSSGFTGELFF. In DNA form, the CDR3 reads TGCGCCAGCAGCCCATCTAGCGGGTTTACGGGGGAGCTGTTTTTT.

At least ten counts were recorded for this clonotype. The rearrangement uses TRBV3-1 and TRBJ2-7; 9 bases match TRBD1. Trimming took 4 bases from V and 9 from J; bases not matched to a gene: 10. CDR1 and CDR2 from the germline V gene are LGHDT and YNNKEL (reference sequence). CDR3 length: 14 amino acids. Written as DNA, the CDR3 is TGTGCCAGCAGCCCTTCGGGACAGGGAAGGATGCAGTACTTC. As protein: CASSPSGQGRMQYF.

This clonotype was counted many times. V and J are TRBV20-1 and TRBJ1-1; the match to TRBD1 covers 7 bases. With 5 bases clipped from V and 11 bases from J, the junction kept 8 bases outside the gene matches. Germline V gives CDR1 DFQATT, CDR2 SNEGSKA (reference sequence). The CDR3 totals 11 residues. CDR3 residues: CSAGSTGRAFF. Written as DNA, the CDR3 is TGCAGTGCTGGCTCGACAGGGAGGGCTTTCTTT.

The CDR3 sequence: CASIRQVHSDTQYF. The CDR3 DNA is TGTGCCAGCATTAGACAGGTCCACTCAGATACGCAGTATTTT. This sequence joins TRBV2 and TRBJ2-3; maybe TRBD1 (6 bases). Looked up from germline, CDR1 is SNHLY and CDR2 is FYNNEI. This CDR3 region has 14 residues. V was clipped by 7 bases and J by 4 bases, with 15 bases between them.

Only a few counts were recorded for this clonotype. The V and J genes are TRBV19 and TRBJ2-2; no clear D. This CDR3 is built from 16 residues. Germline values: CDR1 LNHDA, CDR2 SQIVND (reference sequence). Trimming removed 3 bases from V and 4 bases from J, with 15 bases in between. The CDR3, as DNA: TGTGCCAGTAGTATTTCGGGTGGAGTATTCACCGGGGAGCTGTTTTTT. Protein product: CASSISGGVFTGELFF.

This clonotype occurred many times. The V gene is TRBV18, the J gene TRBJ2-5; D is unclear. With 2 bases removed from V and 5 bases from J, the gap between germline ends came to 3 bases. CDR1 and CDR2 (germline): KGHSH, LQKENI. The CDR3 has 11 residues. CDR3 sequence (DNA): TGTGCCAGCTCACCAGGGGAGACCCAGTACTTC. Protein sequence: CASSPGETQYF.

This clonotype was recorded many times. This chain joins TRBV7-2 and TRBJ2-7, with D tentatively TRBD2 (6 bases). CDR3 length equals 16 residues. Trimming took off 5 bases at V and 4 bases at J, with 21 bases between the two ends. Germline CDR1 is SGHTA and CDR2 is FQGNSA. The CDR3 region is CASSAGTGVGFYEQYF. CDR3 in DNA: TGTGCCAGCAGCGCAGGGACGGGGGTGGGATTTTACGAGCAGTACTTC.

As to this clonotype: This sequence may be a read error, since a much larger clone differs from it by one base. The chain links TRBV9 to TRBJ2-2; 7 bases match TRBD2. The germline gives CDR1 SGDLS, CDR2 YYNGEE. V lost 4 bases, J lost 9 bases, and 15 bases stayed unmatched. This CDR3 is 16 amino acids long. The CDR3 here is CASSPRLGGGTRELFF. The CDR3 DNA follows: TGTGCCAGCAGCCCCCGGCTGGGGGGGGGAACCAGGGAGCTGTTTTTT.

V usage is TRBV20-1 and J usage is TRBJ2-1; D perhaps matches TRBD1 (7 bases). The germline V gene has CDR1 DFQATT and CDR2 SNEGSKA (reference sequence). This CDR3 has 14 residues. Trimming removed 6 bases at V and 4 bases at J, with 16 bases between. CDR3 nucleotides: TGCAGTGCGCGGTCGGCGGGACAGTACAATGAGCAGTTCTTC. Translation: CSARSAGQYNEQFF.

This clonotype was detected only a few times. The chain couples TRBV20-1 to TRBJ2-2, with 9 positions matching TRBD2. The junction had 9 bases not matched to a gene; V was cut back by 0 bases and J by 1 base. Germline lookup yields CDR1 DFQATT and CDR2 SNEGSKA (reference sequence). The CDR3 is 18 amino acids. Here the CDR3 DNA reads TGCAGTGCTAGAGATGATAAATCACTAGCGGGGAACACCGGGGAGCTGTTTTTT. It yields the protein CSARDDKSLAGNTGELFF.

This clonotype was detected ten times or more. The V call is TRBV2, the J call TRBJ2-1, with 7 bases that match TRBD2. CDR1 and CDR2 from the germline V gene are SNHLY and FYNNEI. V lost 6 bases and J lost 10; bases outside the gene matches: 15. This CDR3 comprises 15 residues. CDR3 protein: CASSPGLVGAREQFF. The DNA for the CDR3 is TGTGCCAGCAGCCCAGGACTAGTCGGTGCGCGGGAGCAGTTCTTC.

This clonotype came up many times. The V and J genes are TRBV27 and TRBJ2-7; D not certain. The CDR3 has 14 residues. V lost 6 bases, J lost 3 bases, and 15 bases lay in between. Germline loops: CDR1 MNHEY, CDR2 SMNVEV (reference sequence). CDR3 in DNA: TGTGCCAGCAGCCAGCCTCCTTATTTCTACGAGCAGTACTTC. As protein: CASSQPPYFYEQYF.

This clonotype was observed at least ten times. This chain connects TRBV28 to TRBJ2-6; D is uncertain. Per the germline V gene, CDR1 is MDHEN and CDR2 is SYDVKM. Trimming removed 6 bases at V and 0 bases at J, with 9 bases between. This CDR3 spans 15 amino acids. CDR3 coding DNA: TGTGCCAGCAGGCGGACGCACTCTGGGGCCAACGTCCTGACTTTC. This encodes CASRRTHSGANVLTF.